What follows describes a single T cell receptor (beta chain). The data originate from a study of CD8 T cells in Susac syndrome. V trimming: 3 bases; J trimming: 0 bases; junction bases outside the gene matches: 3. Germline values: CDR1 SNHLY, CDR2 FYNNEI. This CDR3 contains 16 residues. CD8+ and CD4+ T cells circulating in blood were sequenced for TCR beta. Reverse transcription of roughly 0.5 to 1 ug RNA was carried out with random hexamers. TCRdb reprocessed the immunoSEQ multiplex PCR reads with MiXCR, giving one entry per CDR3 protein. The data contain about 300,000 distinct CDR3 sequences, roughly 90% of them singletons.

The sample was CD8+ T cells from PBMCs. The clonotype originates from a human donor with multiple sclerosis. The chain employs TRBV2 and TRBJ2-1; 9 bases agree with TRBD2. CDR3 coding DNA: TGTGCCAGCAGTGAGTTTAGCGGGAGCTCCTACAATGAGCAGTTCTTC. The encoded protein is CASSEFSGSSYNEQFF.